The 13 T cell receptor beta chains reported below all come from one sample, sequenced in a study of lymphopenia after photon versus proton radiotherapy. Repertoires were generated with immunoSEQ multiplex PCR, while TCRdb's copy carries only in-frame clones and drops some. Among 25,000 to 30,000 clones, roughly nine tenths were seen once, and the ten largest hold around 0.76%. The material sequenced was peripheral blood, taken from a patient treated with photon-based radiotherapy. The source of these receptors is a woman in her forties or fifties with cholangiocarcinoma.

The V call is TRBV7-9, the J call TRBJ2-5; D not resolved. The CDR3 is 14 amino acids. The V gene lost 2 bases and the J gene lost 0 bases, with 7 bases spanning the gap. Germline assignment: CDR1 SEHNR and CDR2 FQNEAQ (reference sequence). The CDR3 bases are TGTGCCAGCAGCTTAACGGGCAACCAAGAGACCCAGTACTTC. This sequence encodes CASSLTGNQETQYF.

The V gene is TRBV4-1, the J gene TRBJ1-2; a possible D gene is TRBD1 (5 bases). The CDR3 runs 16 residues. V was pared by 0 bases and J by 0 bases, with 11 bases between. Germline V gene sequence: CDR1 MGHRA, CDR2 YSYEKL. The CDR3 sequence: CASSQERGRANYGYTF. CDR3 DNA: TGCGCCAGCAGCCAAGAACGGGGCAGGGCTAACTATGGCTACACCTTC.

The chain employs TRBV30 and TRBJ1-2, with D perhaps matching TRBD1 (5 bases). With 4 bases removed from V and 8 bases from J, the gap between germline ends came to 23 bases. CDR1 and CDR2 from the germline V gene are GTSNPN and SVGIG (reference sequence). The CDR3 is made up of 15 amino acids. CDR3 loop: CAWNLGRSGPSGYTF. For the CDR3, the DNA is TGTGCCTGGAACCTCGGACGGTCAGGGCCTTCCGGCTACACCTTC.

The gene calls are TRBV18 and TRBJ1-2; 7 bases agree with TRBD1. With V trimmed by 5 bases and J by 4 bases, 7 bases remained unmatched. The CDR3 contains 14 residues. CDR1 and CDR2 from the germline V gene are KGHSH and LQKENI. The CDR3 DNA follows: TGTGCCAGCTCAAACGACAGGGCCGGCTATGGCTACACCTTC. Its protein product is CASSNDRAGYGYTF.

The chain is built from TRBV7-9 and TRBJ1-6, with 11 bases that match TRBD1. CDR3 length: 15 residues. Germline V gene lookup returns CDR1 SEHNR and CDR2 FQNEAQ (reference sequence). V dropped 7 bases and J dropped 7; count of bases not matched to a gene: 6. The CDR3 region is CASTTGQGDNSPLHF. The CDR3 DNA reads TGTGCCAGCACCACGGGACAGGGGGACAATTCACCCCTCCACTTT. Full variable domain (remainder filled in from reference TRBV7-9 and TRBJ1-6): DTGVSQNPRHKITKRGQNVTFRCDPISEHNRLYWYRQTLGQGPEFLTYFQNEAQLEKSRLLSDRFSAERPKGSFSTLEIQRTEQGDSAMYLCASTTGQGDNSPLHFGNGTRLTVT.

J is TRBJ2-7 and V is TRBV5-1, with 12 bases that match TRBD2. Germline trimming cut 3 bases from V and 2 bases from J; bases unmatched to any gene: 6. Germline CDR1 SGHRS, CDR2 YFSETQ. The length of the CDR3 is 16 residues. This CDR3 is CASSSLGLAGTYEQYF. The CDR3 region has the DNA TGCGCCAGCAGCTCTCTGGGACTAGCGGGTACCTACGAGCAGTACTTC.

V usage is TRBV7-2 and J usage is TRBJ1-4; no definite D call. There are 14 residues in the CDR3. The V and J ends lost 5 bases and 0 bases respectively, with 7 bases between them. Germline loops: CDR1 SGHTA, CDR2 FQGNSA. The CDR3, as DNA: TGTGCCAGCAGCCTAGGGTCAACTAATGAAAAACTGTTTTTT. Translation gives CASSLGSTNEKLFF.

This CDR3 reads CASTDRTYTGELFF. In nucleotides, the CDR3 is TGTGCCAGCACGGACAGGACGTACACCGGGGAGCTGTTTTTT. The J gene is TRBJ2-2, the V gene TRBV5-8, with TRBD1 matching over 7 bases. The CDR3 consists of 14 residues. From germline, CDR1 is SGHTS and CDR2 YDEGEE. The ends lost 6 bases at V and 3 bases at J; junction bases unmatched: 5.

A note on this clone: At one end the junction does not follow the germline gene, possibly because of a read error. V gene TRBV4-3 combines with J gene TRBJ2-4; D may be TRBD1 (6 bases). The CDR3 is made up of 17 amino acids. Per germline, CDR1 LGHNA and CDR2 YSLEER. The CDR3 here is CVSSPLQGAGAKNIQYF. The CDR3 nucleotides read TGCGTCAGCAGCCCTTTACAGGGAGCTGGAGCCAAAAACATTCAGTACTTC.

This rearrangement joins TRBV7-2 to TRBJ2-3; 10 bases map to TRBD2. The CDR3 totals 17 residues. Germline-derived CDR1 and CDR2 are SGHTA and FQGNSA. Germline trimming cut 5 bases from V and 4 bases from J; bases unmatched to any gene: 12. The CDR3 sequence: CASSPPAVSGGADTQYF. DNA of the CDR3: TGTGCCAGCAGCCCCCCGGCGGTAAGCGGGGGGGCAGATACGCAGTATTTT.

Here the CDR3 reads CASRPLGSTEAFF. For the CDR3, the DNA is TGTGCCAGCCGCCCTTTGGGGTCTACTGAAGCTTTCTTT. The chain carries TRBV27 and TRBJ1-1; D is ambiguous. V gave up 8 bases and J gave up 5 bases, with 15 bases separating them. The germline V gene encodes CDR1 MNHEY and CDR2 SMNVEV (reference sequence). The CDR3 has 13 amino acids.

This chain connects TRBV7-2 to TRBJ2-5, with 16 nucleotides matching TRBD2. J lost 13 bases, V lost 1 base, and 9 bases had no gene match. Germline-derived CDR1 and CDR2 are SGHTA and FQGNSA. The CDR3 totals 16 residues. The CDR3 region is CASSLVQGLAGGPVYF. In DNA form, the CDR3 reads TGTGCCAGCAGCTTAGTACAGGGACTAGCGGGGGGGCCTGTGTACTTC.

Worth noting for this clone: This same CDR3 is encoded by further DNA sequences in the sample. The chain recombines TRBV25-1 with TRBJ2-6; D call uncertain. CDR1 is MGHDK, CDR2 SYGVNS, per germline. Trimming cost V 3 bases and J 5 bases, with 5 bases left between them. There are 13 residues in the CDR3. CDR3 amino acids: CASSDTWANVLTF. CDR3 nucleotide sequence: TGTGCCAGCAGTGACACCTGGGCCAACGTCCTGACTTTC.